This T cell receptor beta chain was captured in a study of cytomegalovirus exposure and HLA in healthy donors. Study results and limitations: Reportedly, diagnosis of cytomegalovirus status by the classifier showed high specificity and sensitivity.

Assay used: immunoSEQ multiplex PCR; TCRdb lists only in-frame clones, some missing. The sample lists approximately 110,000 clones, around nine tenths occurring once. Germline-derived CDR1 and CDR2 are SQVTM and ANQGSEA. V lost 5 bases to trimming and J lost 8 bases; unmatched junction nucleotides: 9. The CDR3 loop spans 13 amino acids. As regards this clone: The target antigen is unknown.

Donors were drawn from the approximately 110-subject validation cohort, separate from the roughly 610-subject first cohort. The chain carries TRBV29-1 and TRBJ2-1; TRBD1 matches 7 bases. The origin of this receptor is a woman aged 18-29 years in good health and CMV-seronegative. The sequencing input was PBMCs. The CDR3 region is CSVSTGKVDEQFF. CDR3 nucleotide sequence: TGCAGCGTTTCGACAGGGAAAGTGGATGAGCAGTTCTTC.